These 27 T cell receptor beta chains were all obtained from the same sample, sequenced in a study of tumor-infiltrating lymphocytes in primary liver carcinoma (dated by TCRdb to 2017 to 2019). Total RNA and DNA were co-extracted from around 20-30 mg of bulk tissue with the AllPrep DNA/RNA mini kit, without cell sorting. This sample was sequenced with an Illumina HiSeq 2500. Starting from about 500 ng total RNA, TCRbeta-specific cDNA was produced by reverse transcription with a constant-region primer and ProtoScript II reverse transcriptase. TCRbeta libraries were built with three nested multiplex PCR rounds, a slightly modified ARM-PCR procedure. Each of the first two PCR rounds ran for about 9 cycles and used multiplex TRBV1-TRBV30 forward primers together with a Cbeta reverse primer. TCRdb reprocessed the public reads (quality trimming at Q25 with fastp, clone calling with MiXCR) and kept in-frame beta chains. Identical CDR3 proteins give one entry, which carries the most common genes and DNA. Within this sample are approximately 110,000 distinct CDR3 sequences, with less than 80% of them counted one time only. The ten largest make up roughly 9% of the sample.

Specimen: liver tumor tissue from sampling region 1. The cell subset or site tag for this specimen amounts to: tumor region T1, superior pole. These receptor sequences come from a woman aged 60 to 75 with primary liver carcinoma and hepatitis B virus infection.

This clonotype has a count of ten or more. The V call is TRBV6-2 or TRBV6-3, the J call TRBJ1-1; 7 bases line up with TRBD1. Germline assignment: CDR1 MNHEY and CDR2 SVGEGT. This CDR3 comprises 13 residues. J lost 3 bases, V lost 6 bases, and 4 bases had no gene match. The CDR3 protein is CASRGDSHTEAFF. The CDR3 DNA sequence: TGTGCCAGCAGAGGGGACAGCCACACTGAAGCTTTCTTT.

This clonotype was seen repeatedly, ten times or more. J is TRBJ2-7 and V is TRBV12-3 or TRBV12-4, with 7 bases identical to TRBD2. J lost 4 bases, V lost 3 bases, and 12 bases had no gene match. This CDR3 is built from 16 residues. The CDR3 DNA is TGTGCCAGCAGTTTGTTCGGCGGGAGTCGTGCGTACGAGCAGTACTTC. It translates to CASSLFGGSRAYEQYF.

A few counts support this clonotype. The CDR3 DNA follows: TGTGCCAGCAGTGAAGCGCTTGCGGGACTAGAACGCGGTGAGCAGTTCTTC. Translation gives CASSEALAGLERGEQFF. The genes are TRBV2 and TRBJ2-1; 8 positions match TRBD2. The junction had 13 bases not matched to a gene; V was cut back by 0 bases and J by 9 bases. Germline V gene sequence: CDR1 SNHLY, CDR2 FYNNEI. The CDR3 has 17 amino acids.

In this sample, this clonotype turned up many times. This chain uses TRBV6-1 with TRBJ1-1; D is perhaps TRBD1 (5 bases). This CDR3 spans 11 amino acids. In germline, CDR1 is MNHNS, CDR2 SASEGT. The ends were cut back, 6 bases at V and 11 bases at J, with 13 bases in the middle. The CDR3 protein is CASSPDSRAFF. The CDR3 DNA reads TGTGCCAGCAGCCCAGACAGCAGGGCTTTCTTT.

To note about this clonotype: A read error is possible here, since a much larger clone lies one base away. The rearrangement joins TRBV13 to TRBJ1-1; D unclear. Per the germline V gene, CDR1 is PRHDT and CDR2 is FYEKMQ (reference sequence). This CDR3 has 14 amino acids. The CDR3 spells CASSLAPWNIEAFF. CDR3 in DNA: TGTGCCAGCAGCTTAGCCCCCTGGAACATTGAAGCTTTCTTT.

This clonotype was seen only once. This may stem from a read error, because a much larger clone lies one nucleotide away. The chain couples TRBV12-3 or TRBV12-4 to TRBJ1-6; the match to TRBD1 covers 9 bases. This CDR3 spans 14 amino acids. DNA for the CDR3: TGTGACAGCAGTTTTGGGACAGGGCGTTCACCCCTCCACTTT. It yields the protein CDSSFGTGRSPLHF.

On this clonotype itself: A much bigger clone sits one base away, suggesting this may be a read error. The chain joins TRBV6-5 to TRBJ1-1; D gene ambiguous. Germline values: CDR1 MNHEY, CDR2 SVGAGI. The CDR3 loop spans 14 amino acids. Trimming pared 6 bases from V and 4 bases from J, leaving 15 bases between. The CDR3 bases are TGTGCCAGCAGATTGGACCCTGCTGCCACTGAAGCTTTCTTT. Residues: CASRLDPAATEAFF.

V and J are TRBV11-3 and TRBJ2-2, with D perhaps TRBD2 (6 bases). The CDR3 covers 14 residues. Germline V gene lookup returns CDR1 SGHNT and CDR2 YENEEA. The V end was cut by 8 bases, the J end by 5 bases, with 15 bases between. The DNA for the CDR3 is TGTGCCAGCTGTACGGAGGGACCGACCGGGGAGCTGTTTTTT. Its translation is CASCTEGPTGELFF.

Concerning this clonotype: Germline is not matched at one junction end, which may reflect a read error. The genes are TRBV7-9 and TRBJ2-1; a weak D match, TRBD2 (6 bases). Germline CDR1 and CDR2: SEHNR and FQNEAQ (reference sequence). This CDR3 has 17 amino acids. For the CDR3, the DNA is TGTGCCAGCAGCTTAGGGAGCGGAGGGAGCTCCTGCAATGAGCTGTTCTTC. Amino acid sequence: CASSLGSGGSSCNELFF.

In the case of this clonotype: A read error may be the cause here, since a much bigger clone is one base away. Here the CDR3 DNA reads TGTGCCAGCACCTTACGGAGCGGGTGTAGGTCCTACAATGAGCAGTTCTTC. Translation gives CASTLRSGCRSYNEQFF. The V call is TRBV6-6, the J call TRBJ2-1; D possibly corresponds to TRBD2 (6 bases). The V and J ends lost 7 bases and 1 base respectively, with 20 bases between them. From germline, CDR1 is MNHNY and CDR2 SVGAGI (reference sequence). The CDR3 is made up of 17 amino acids.

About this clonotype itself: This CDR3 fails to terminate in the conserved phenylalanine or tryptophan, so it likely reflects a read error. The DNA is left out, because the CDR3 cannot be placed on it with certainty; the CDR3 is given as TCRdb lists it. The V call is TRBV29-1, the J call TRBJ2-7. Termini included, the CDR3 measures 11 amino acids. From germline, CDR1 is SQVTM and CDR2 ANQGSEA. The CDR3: CSVEMAYEEYL.

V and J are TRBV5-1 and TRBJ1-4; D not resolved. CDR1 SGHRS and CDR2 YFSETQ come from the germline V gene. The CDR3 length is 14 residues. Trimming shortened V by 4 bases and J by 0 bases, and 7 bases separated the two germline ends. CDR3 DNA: TGCGCCAGCAGCCGGGCCGCAACTAATGAAAAACTGTTTTTT. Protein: CASSRAATNEKLFF.

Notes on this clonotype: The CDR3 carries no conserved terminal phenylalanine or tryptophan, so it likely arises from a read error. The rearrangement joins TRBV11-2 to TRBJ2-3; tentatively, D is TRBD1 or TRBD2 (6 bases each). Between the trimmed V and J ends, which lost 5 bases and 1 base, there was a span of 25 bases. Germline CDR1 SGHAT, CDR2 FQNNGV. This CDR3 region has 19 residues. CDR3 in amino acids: CASSPERGEFSGRTDTQYY. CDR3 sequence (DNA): TGTGCCAGCAGCCCCGAGAGGGGGGAATTTAGCGGCCGCACAGATACGCAGTATTAT.

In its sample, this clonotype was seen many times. The CDR3 sequence: CASSSRGGNTGELFF. The CDR3 nucleotides read TGTGCCAGCAGCTCCCGTGGGGGGAACACCGGGGAGCTGTTTTTT. This chain connects TRBV11-2 to TRBJ2-2; D could derive from TRBD1 or TRBD2 (5 bases each). This CDR3 comprises 15 residues. Trimming pared 4 bases from V and 1 base from J, leaving 10 bases between. Germline V gene sequence: CDR1 SGHAT, CDR2 FQNNGV. The whole variable domain, filled in from reference TRBV11-2 and TRBJ2-2, reads EAGVAQSPRYKIIEKRQSVAFWCNPISGHATLYWYQQILGQGPKLLIQFQNNGVVDDSQLPKDRFSAERLKGVDSTLKIQPAKLEDSAVYLCASSSRGGNTGELFFGEGSRLTVL.

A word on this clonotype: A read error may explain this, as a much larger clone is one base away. The CDR3 DNA is TGCGCCAGCAGCCAAGTCATTAACAGCGGGCCCCAGCATTTT. Its protein product is CASSQVINSGPQHF. The chain has TRBV4-1 and TRBJ1-5; D is unclear. The V and J ends lost 1 base and 9 bases respectively, with 13 bases between them. From germline, CDR1 is MGHRA and CDR2 YSYEKL. The CDR3 totals 14 residues.

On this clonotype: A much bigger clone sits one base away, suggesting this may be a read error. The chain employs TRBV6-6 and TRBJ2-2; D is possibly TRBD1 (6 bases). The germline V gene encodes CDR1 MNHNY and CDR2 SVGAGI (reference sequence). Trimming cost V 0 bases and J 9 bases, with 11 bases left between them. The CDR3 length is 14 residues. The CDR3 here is CASSYSGGSWELFF. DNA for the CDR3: TGTGCCAGCAGTTACTCAGGGGGTTCCTGGGAGCTGTTTTTT.

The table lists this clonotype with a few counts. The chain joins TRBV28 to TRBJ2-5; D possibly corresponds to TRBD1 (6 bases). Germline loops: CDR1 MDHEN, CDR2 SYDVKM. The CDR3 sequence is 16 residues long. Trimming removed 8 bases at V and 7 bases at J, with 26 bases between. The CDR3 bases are TGTGCCAGCGGGTTGGGCATAGGGGGTTTCTACGCGACCCAGTACTTC. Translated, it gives CASGLGIGGFYATQYF.

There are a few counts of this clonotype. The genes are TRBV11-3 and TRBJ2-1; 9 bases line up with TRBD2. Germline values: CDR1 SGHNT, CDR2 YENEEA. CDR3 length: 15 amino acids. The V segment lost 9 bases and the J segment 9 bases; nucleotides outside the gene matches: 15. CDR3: CASRPLAGSLVEQFF. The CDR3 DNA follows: TGTGCCAGTAGACCTCTAGCGGGGTCCCTCGTTGAGCAGTTCTTC.

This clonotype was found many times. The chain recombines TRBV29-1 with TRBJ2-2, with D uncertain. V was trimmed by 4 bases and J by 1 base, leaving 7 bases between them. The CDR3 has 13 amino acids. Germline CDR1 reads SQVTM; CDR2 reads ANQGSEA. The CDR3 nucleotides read TGCAGCGTTGTGAGCCAGAACACCGGGGAGCTGTTTTTT. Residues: CSVVSQNTGELFF.

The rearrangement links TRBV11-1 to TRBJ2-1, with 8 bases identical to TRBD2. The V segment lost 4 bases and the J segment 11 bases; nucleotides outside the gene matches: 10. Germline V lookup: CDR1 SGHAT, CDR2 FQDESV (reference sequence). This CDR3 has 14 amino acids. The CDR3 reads CASSSGLAGGKQFF. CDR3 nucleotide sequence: TGTGCCAGCAGCTCGGGACTGGCGGGAGGAAAGCAGTTCTTC.

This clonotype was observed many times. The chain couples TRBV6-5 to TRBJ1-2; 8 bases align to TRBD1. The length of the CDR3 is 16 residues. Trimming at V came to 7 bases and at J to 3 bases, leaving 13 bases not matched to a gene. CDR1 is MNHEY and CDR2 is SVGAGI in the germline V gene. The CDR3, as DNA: TGTGCCAGCACCTCGAGAGGCAGGGGGCGGTACTATGGCTACACCTTC. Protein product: CASTSRGRGRYYGYTF.

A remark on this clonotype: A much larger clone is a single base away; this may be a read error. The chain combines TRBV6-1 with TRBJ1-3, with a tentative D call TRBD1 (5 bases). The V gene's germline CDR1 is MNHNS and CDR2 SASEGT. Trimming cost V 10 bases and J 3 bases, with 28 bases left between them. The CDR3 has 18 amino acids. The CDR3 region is CANTKRRGTQSLGNTIYF. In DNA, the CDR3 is TGTGCCAACACCAAGAGGAGGGGAACTCAGAGTCTTGGAAACACCATATATTTT.

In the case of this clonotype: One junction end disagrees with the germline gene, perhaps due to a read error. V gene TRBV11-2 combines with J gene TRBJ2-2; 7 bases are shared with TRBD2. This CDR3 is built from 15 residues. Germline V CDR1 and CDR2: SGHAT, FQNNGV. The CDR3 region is CASSRGRESTGELLF. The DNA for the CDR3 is TGTGCCAGCAGCCGCGGGCGGGAGTCCACCGGGGAACTGCTTTTT.

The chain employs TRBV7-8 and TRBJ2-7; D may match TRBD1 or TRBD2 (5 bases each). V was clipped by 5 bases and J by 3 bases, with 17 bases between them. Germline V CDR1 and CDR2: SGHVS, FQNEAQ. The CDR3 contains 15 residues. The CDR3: CASSHPGTPLYEQYF. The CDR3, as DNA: TGTGCCAGCAGCCATCCCGGGACCCCCCTCTACGAGCAGTACTTC.

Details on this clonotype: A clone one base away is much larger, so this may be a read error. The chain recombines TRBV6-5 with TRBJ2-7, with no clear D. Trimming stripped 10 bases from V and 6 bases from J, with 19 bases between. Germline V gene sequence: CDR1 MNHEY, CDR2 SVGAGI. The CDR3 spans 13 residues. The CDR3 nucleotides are TGTGCCACCCAAGGCAATTTGCAACTCGAGCAGTACTTC. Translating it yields CATQGNLQLEQYF.

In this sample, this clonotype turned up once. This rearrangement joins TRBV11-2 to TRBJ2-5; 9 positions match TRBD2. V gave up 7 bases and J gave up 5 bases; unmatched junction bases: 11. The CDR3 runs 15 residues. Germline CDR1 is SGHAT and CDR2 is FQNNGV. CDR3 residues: CASIMGLALGETQYF. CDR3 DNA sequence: TGTGCCAGCATCATGGGACTAGCCTTGGGGGAGACCCAGTACTTC.

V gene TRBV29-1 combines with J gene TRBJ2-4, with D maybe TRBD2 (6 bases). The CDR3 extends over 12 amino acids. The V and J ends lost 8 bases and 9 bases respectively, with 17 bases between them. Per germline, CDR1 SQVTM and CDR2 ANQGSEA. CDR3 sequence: CSFGRARGIQYF. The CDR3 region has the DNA TGCAGCTTTGGGAGAGCGCGGGGCATTCAGTACTTC.